The T cell receptor (beta chain) under discussion was sequenced for a study of cytomegalovirus exposure and HLA in healthy donors. General study points: Most TCR beta V segments were productive about 90% or about 30% of the time in an earlier analysis.

Samples came from healthy bone marrow donors. This CDR3 spans 14 amino acids. With V trimmed by 1 base and J by 5 bases, 4 bases remained unmatched. The V gene's germline CDR1 is SGHDT and CDR2 YYEEEE. Regarding this clone: The antigen is not known.

PCR employed 60 Vbeta and 13 Jbeta primers. Generated by immunoSEQ multiplex PCR, the TCRdb table keeps only in-frame clones and is missing some. The table shows 120,000 or so clones, with roughly 80% occurring only once. The TCR sequence derives from a man aged 18-30 years in good health and CMV-seropositive. Sequencing was done on a sample of PBMCs. The chain is built from TRBV5-6 and TRBJ2-5; 8 bases line up with TRBD1. The CDR3 protein is CASSLQGAEETQYF. Here the CDR3 DNA reads TGTGCCAGCAGCTTGCAGGGGGCGGAGGAGACCCAGTACTTC.